These T cell receptor beta chains were read from a single sample in a study of response to subunit inactivated influenza vaccine. TCRdb used MiXCR to reprocess the RT-PCR reads, holding one entry per CDR3 protein. The table lists around 750,000 distinct CDR3 sequences, around 20% of them singletons, with about 9.4% in the top ten. The source was PBMCs from blood, collected 5 days after vaccination. These receptors came from a middle-aged man who received an inactivated influenza vaccine. Each CDR3 is given with its conserved first and last residue. Fields, in order: J gene, D gene, clone size, V gene, CDR3 DNA, CDR3 protein. A D gene is named only where the DNA matches it firmly. Clone sizes are given selectively: once, few, many, or a class where the clone is expanded.

j_gene: TRBJ1-5; d_gene: -; abundance: -; v_gene: TRBV28; CDR3nt: TGTGCGTCATCTGGGTATGATCAGCCCCAGCATTTT; CDR3aa: CASSGYDQPQHF
j_gene: TRBJ2-3; d_gene: -; abundance: many; v_gene: TRBV7-9; CDR3nt: TGTGCCAGCAGCTTAGGAGTCGGAGGCACAGATACGCAGTATTTT; CDR3aa: CASSLGVGGTDTQYF
j_gene: TRBJ2-1; d_gene: TRBD2; abundance: -; v_gene: TRBV12-5; CDR3nt: TGTGCTAGTGGTTTGGTACTAAGCGGGAGGGCCGTAGATGAGCAGTTCTTC; CDR3aa: CASGLVLSGRAVDEQFF
j_gene: TRBJ2-5; d_gene: -; abundance: -; v_gene: TRBV5-5; CDR3nt: TGTGCCAGCAGTTCCCATGGGGGAGACGAGACCCAGTACTTC; CDR3aa: CASSSHGGDETQYF
j_gene: TRBJ2-5; d_gene: -; abundance: -; v_gene: TRBV4-2; CDR3nt: TGTGCCAGCAGCCAAGACTCATCGGGGATTGGAGAGACCCAGTACTTC; CDR3aa: CASSQDSSGIGETQYF
j_gene: TRBJ2-1; d_gene: -; abundance: -; v_gene: TRBV7-9; CDR3nt: TGTGCCAGCAGCTTAGTGACTAACCGCGCAATCAAGCAGTTCTTC; CDR3aa: CASSLVTNRAIKQFF
j_gene: TRBJ2-7; d_gene: -; abundance: -; v_gene: TRBV7-2; CDR3nt: TGTGCCAGCAGCACCCAGTCTGCGGTGACCTACGAGCAGTACTTC; CDR3aa: CASSTQSAVTYEQYF
j_gene: TRBJ2-5; d_gene: -; abundance: -; v_gene: TRBV28; CDR3nt: TGTGCCAGCAGTTTTCTGGACAGACCACAAGAGACCCAGTACTTC; CDR3aa: CASSFLDRPQETQYF
j_gene: TRBJ2-1; d_gene: -; abundance: -; v_gene: TRBV7-9; CDR3nt: TGTGCCATCAGCGCCGGGACTTACAATGAGCAGTTCTTC; CDR3aa: CAISAGTYNEQFF
j_gene: TRBJ2-1; d_gene: -; abundance: few; v_gene: TRBV5-1; CDR3nt: TGCGCCAGCAGTCGTAATAGCGACGGCAATGAGCAGTTCTTC; CDR3aa: CASSRNSDGNEQFF
j_gene: TRBJ2-2; d_gene: TRBD1; abundance: -; v_gene: TRBV5-1; CDR3nt: TGCGCCAGCAGCGAGGACAGGCCTAACACCGGGGAGCTGTTTTTT; CDR3aa: CASSEDRPNTGELFF
j_gene: TRBJ2-7; d_gene: TRBD2; abundance: -; v_gene: TRBV6-1; CDR3nt: TGTGCCAGCAGTGAGCTAGCGGGGGACTACGAGCAGTACTTC; CDR3aa: CASSELAGDYEQYF
j_gene: TRBJ1-5; d_gene: -; abundance: few; v_gene: TRBV29-1; CDR3nt: TGCAGCGTCCAACGGGACTTAAATCAGCCCCAGCATTTT; CDR3aa: CSVQRDLNQPQHF
j_gene: TRBJ2-3; d_gene: TRBD2; abundance: -; v_gene: TRBV20-1; CDR3nt: TGCAGTGCTAGAGGAACTCCGGGGACTAGCGGGACCACAGATACGCAGTATTTT; CDR3aa: CSARGTPGTSGTTDTQYF
j_gene: TRBJ1-4; d_gene: -; abundance: -; v_gene: TRBV25-1; CDR3nt: TGTGCCAGCAGCCCCGGGGGGTGGAATGAAAAACTGTTTTTT; CDR3aa: CASSPGGWNEKLFF
j_gene: TRBJ2-5; d_gene: TRBD2; abundance: many; v_gene: TRBV12-3/TRBV12-4; CDR3nt: TGTGCCAGCGGGGGACTAGCACGAGAGACCCAGTACTTC; CDR3aa: CASGGLARETQYF
j_gene: TRBJ2-5; d_gene: -; abundance: -; v_gene: TRBV12-3/TRBV12-4; CDR3nt: TGTGCCAGCAGTTTAGAGGGCGCCTGGGAGACCCAGTACTTC; CDR3aa: CASSLEGAWETQYF
j_gene: TRBJ1-5; d_gene: -; abundance: -; v_gene: TRBV10-3; CDR3nt: TGTGCCATCAGCGGCCAGGGGTACAATCAGCCCCAGCATTTT; CDR3aa: CAISGQGYNQPQHF
j_gene: TRBJ2-7; d_gene: -; abundance: many; v_gene: TRBV4-2; CDR3nt: TGTGCCAGCAGCCAAGATTTTGACGGCTACTACGAGCAGTACTTC; CDR3aa: CASSQDFDGYYEQYF
j_gene: TRBJ2-5; d_gene: -; abundance: -; v_gene: TRBV24-1; CDR3nt: TGTGCCACCAGTGCCACGACGGGGGAAGAGACCCAGTACTTC; CDR3aa: CATSATTGEETQYF
j_gene: TRBJ2-1; d_gene: TRBD1; abundance: few; v_gene: TRBV18; CDR3nt: TGTGCCAGCTCACGTCGAGTTCCCGGGACAGGGCACAGTGAGCAGTTCTTC; CDR3aa: CASSRRVPGTGHSEQFF
j_gene: TRBJ2-3; d_gene: -; abundance: -; v_gene: TRBV12-3/TRBV12-4; CDR3nt: TGTGCCAGCAGTCGACTAGTGGAGGGGTCAGATACGCAGTATTTT; CDR3aa: CASSRLVEGSDTQYF
j_gene: TRBJ2-3; d_gene: -; abundance: -; v_gene: TRBV7-9; CDR3nt: TGTGCCAGCAGCTTGCAGACTACCCCTAGCACAGATACGCAGTATTTT; CDR3aa: CASSLQTTPSTDTQYF
j_gene: TRBJ1-2; d_gene: TRBD1; abundance: -; v_gene: TRBV7-2; CDR3nt: TGTGCCAGCACTCCCAGCGGCAGGGGGCTGATTTGGTATGGCTACACCTTC; CDR3aa: CASTPSGRGLIWYGYTF
j_gene: TRBJ1-1; d_gene: TRBD1; abundance: -; v_gene: TRBV10-2; CDR3nt: TGCGCCATCAGGGGGGGCGTTCGGACTGAAGCTTTCTTT; CDR3aa: CAIRGGVRTEAFF
j_gene: TRBJ1-6; d_gene: -; abundance: few; v_gene: TRBV12-3/TRBV12-4; CDR3nt: TGTGCCAGCAGTACCGACAGCCTTAATTCACCCCTCCACTTT; CDR3aa: CASSTDSLNSPLHF
j_gene: TRBJ2-7; d_gene: TRBD2; abundance: -; v_gene: TRBV12-3/TRBV12-4; CDR3nt: TGTGCCAGCAGTTTTTTAGCGGGAGCCGAGCAGTACTTC; CDR3aa: CASSFLAGAEQYF
j_gene: TRBJ2-1; d_gene: -; abundance: -; v_gene: TRBV29-1; CDR3nt: TGCAGCGTTGACGGCAGGGTGGGGGAGCAGTTCTTC; CDR3aa: CSVDGRVGEQFF
j_gene: TRBJ2-3; d_gene: -; abundance: -; v_gene: TRBV20-1; CDR3nt: TGCAGTGCTTCCCCCCCTCCGGGGACCACAGATACGCAGTATTTT; CDR3aa: CSASPPPGTTDTQYF
j_gene: TRBJ2-5; d_gene: -; abundance: -; v_gene: TRBV20-1; CDR3nt: TGCAGTGCTACAGGACTAACAAGAACCCAGTACTTC; CDR3aa: CSATGLTRTQYF
j_gene: TRBJ2-7; d_gene: -; abundance: few; v_gene: TRBV6-1; CDR3nt: TGTGCCAGCAAGAGAGCCGCCGGGAACTCCTACGAGCAGTACTTC; CDR3aa: CASKRAAGNSYEQYF
j_gene: TRBJ2-3; d_gene: -; abundance: many; v_gene: TRBV29-1; CDR3nt: TGCAGCGTCGACAGGTCCCGGAGCACAGATACGCAGTATTTT; CDR3aa: CSVDRSRSTDTQYF
j_gene: TRBJ2-4; d_gene: -; abundance: -; v_gene: TRBV5-1; CDR3nt: TGCGCCAGCAGCCTCGGGACACCAGCCAAAAACATTCAGTACTTC; CDR3aa: CASSLGTPAKNIQYF
j_gene: TRBJ1-5; d_gene: -; abundance: -; v_gene: TRBV20-1; CDR3nt: TGCAGTGCTAACCCAGGGACGAATATCAATCAGCCCCAGCATTTT; CDR3aa: CSANPGTNINQPQHF
j_gene: TRBJ2-1; d_gene: -; abundance: -; v_gene: TRBV4-2; CDR3nt: TGTGCCAGCAGCCAACCCCGGGGCTTCAATGAGCAGTTCTTC; CDR3aa: CASSQPRGFNEQFF
j_gene: TRBJ2-1; d_gene: -; abundance: few; v_gene: TRBV6-2/TRBV6-3; CDR3nt: TGTGCCAGCAGTTACAGGGGACGAAAGGGCGATGAGCAGTTCTTC; CDR3aa: CASSYRGRKGDEQFF
j_gene: TRBJ1-6; d_gene: TRBD1; abundance: few; v_gene: TRBV20-1; CDR3nt: TGCAGTGCTAGAGATAGGAGACAGGGGACTTCACCCCTCCACTTT; CDR3aa: CSARDRRQGTSPLHF
j_gene: TRBJ1-2; d_gene: TRBD1; abundance: many; v_gene: TRBV27; CDR3nt: TGTGCCAGCAGTCTTGGGACAGGGGTTGGTGGCTACACCTTC; CDR3aa: CASSLGTGVGGYTF
j_gene: TRBJ2-2; d_gene: TRBD1; abundance: few; v_gene: TRBV9; CDR3nt: TGTGCCAGCAGCGCCCGACAGGGTGCGAACACCGGGGAGCTGTTTTTT; CDR3aa: CASSARQGANTGELFF
j_gene: TRBJ2-5; d_gene: TRBD1; abundance: many; v_gene: TRBV24-1; CDR3nt: TGTGCCACCAGTGATCCCGAGACAGGGGCTACCCAAGAGACCCAGTACTTC; CDR3aa: CATSDPETGATQETQYF
j_gene: TRBJ2-1; d_gene: TRBD2; abundance: -; v_gene: TRBV6-2/TRBV6-3; CDR3nt: TGTGCCAGCAGTTACTCTGGACTAGCGGGAAGAGATGAGCAGTTCTTC; CDR3aa: CASSYSGLAGRDEQFF
j_gene: TRBJ2-1; d_gene: -; abundance: many; v_gene: TRBV18; CDR3nt: TGTGCCAGCTCACTCACGGAGGGCAATGAGCAGTTCTTC; CDR3aa: CASSLTEGNEQFF
j_gene: TRBJ2-1; d_gene: TRBD2; abundance: -; v_gene: TRBV3-1; CDR3nt: TGTGCCTGCAGCTTTTCTAGCGGGAGAAGCAATGAGCAGTTCTTC; CDR3aa: CACSFSSGRSNEQFF
j_gene: TRBJ1-2; d_gene: -; abundance: many; v_gene: TRBV4-1; CDR3nt: TGCGCCAGCAGCCATCCCCCCGGGGCGACCGGCTACACCTTC; CDR3aa: CASSHPPGATGYTF
j_gene: TRBJ2-1; d_gene: -; abundance: -; v_gene: TRBV6-5; CDR3nt: TGTGCCAGCAGTTACTCCGGGGGGACACTTAGAAATGAGCAGTTCTTC; CDR3aa: CASSYSGGTLRNEQFF
j_gene: TRBJ2-2; d_gene: TRBD1; abundance: -; v_gene: TRBV10-3; CDR3nt: TGTGCCATCGGCGGACAGGGCAACTCGAACACCGGGGAGCTGTTTTTT; CDR3aa: CAIGGQGNSNTGELFF
j_gene: TRBJ2-3; d_gene: TRBD2; abundance: many; v_gene: TRBV29-1; CDR3nt: TGCAGCGTCCGACTAGCGGGGACCACAGATACGCAGTATTTT; CDR3aa: CSVRLAGTTDTQYF